The 12 T cell receptor beta chains given below trace back to one sample, sequenced in a study of blood T cell repertoires in COVID-19. Here immunoSEQ multiplex PCR was the method, and the copy in TCRdb shows in-frame clones only, minus some. Among about 85,000 clones listed, over 85% were seen once. Sequenced input: peripheral blood. The receptors were sampled from a man aged 50-60 years with acute or convalescent COVID-19.

This sequence joins TRBV9 and TRBJ1-4; 8 positions match TRBD1. J gave up 3 bases and V 1 base, and 2 bases lay outside the gene matches. This CDR3 comprises 15 residues. Germline loops: CDR1 SGDLS, CDR2 YYNGEE. The CDR3: CASSVQGAANEKLFF. The CDR3 nucleotides read TGTGCCAGCAGCGTACAGGGGGCAGCTAATGAAAAACTGTTTTTT.

The J gene is TRBJ2-2, the V gene TRBV7-3, with 8 nucleotides matching TRBD2. Germline CDR1 and CDR2: SGHTA and FQGTGA. With V trimmed by 2 bases and J by 2 bases, 1 base remained unmatched. CDR3 size: 15 residues. The CDR3 region has the DNA TGTGCCAGCAGCTTAGCGGGGGGCAACACCGGGGAGCTGTTTTTT. Encoded protein: CASSLAGGNTGELFF.

V is TRBV4-2 and J is TRBJ2-4; D uncertain. The CDR3 spans 14 residues. Germline assignment: CDR1 LGHNA and CDR2 YNFKEQ. The V gene lost 1 base and the J gene lost 0 bases, with 4 bases spanning the gap. CDR3 amino acids: CASSQGLAKNIQYF. In DNA form, the CDR3 reads TGTGCCAGCAGCCAAGGTCTAGCCAAAAACATTCAGTACTTC.

V and J are TRBV6-5 and TRBJ2-4, with D possibly being TRBD1 (5 bases). The CDR3 loop spans 13 amino acids. Germline assignment: CDR1 MNHEY and CDR2 SVGAGI. Trimming left V 8 bases short and J 6 bases short, with 14 bases between. CDR3 in DNA: TGTGCCAGCGGGGCAACAGCCGGAAACATTCAGTACTTC. This sequence encodes CASGATAGNIQYF.

The chain carries TRBV19 and TRBJ1-1; D is unresolved. The germline gives CDR1 LNHDA, CDR2 SQIVND (reference sequence). The CDR3 consists of 17 residues. Deletions cut 1 base from V and 0 bases from J, with 15 bases between. This CDR3 reads CASSIGAGPTMNTEAFF. For the CDR3, the DNA is TGTGCCAGTAGTATAGGGGCAGGCCCCACGATGAACACTGAAGCTTTCTTT.

The chain has TRBV27 and TRBJ2-2; D unresolved. Germline loops: CDR1 MNHEY, CDR2 SMNVEV (reference sequence). This CDR3 spans 15 amino acids. V was trimmed by 0 bases and J by 1 base, leaving 6 bases between them. CDR3 loop: CASSLSGRNTGELFF. In DNA form, the CDR3 reads TGTGCCAGCAGTTTATCGGGCAGGAACACCGGGGAGCTGTTTTTT.

A few counts support this clone. This chain joins TRBV30 and TRBJ1-5; maybe TRBD1 (5 bases). The CDR3 sequence is 13 residues long. Trimming left V 0 bases short and J 6 bases short, with 9 bases between. CDR1 is GTSNPN and CDR2 is SVGIG in the germline V gene (reference sequence). CDR3 loop: CAWSVGASQPQHF. The CDR3 region has the DNA TGTGCCTGGAGTGTAGGGGCGAGTCAGCCCCAGCATTTT.

The V and J genes are TRBV11-2 and TRBJ2-2; perhaps TRBD1 as D (5 bases). This CDR3 comprises 16 residues. The V gene's germline CDR1 is SGHAT and CDR2 FQNNGV. Trimming removed 3 bases from V and 4 bases from J, with 15 bases in between. In nucleotides, the CDR3 is TGTGCCAGCAGCTTGAGGCTGGCAGGGCCCACCGGGGAGCTGTTTTTT. As protein: CASSLRLAGPTGELFF.

V usage is TRBV3-1 (or the pseudogene TRBV3-2) and J usage is TRBJ1-2; D unclear. Germline lookup yields CDR1 LGHDT and CDR2 YNNKEL (reference sequence). V lost 4 bases, J lost 2 bases, and 23 bases lay in between. CDR3 length: 18 amino acids. In DNA, the CDR3 is TGTGCCAGCAGCCCCCATCAAGGAGGAGGCGGGATAAACTATGGCTACACCTTC. The encoded protein is CASSPHQGGGGINYGYTF.

The chain uses TRBV20-1 and TRBJ2-5; 7 bases map to TRBD1. Trimming took 6 bases from V and 4 from J; bases not matched to a gene: 2. Germline V CDR1 and CDR2: DFQATT, SNEGSKA (reference sequence). The CDR3 totals 11 residues. The CDR3 DNA is TGCAGTGCGAGGGGGCGAGAGACCCAGTACTTC. Its protein product is CSARGRETQYF.

The chain joins TRBV2 to TRBJ2-7, with TRBD1 matching over 9 bases. Germline loops: CDR1 SNHLY, CDR2 FYNNEI. CDR3 length: 13 amino acids. After removal of 6 bases from V and 11 bases from J, the junction contained 11 bases not matched to a gene. CDR3 loop: CASRGTGSGIEYV. DNA of the CDR3: TGTGCCAGCAGGGGGACAGGGTCAGGCATTGAGTACGTC.

The chain recombines TRBV29-1 with TRBJ1-1; a possible D gene is TRBD1 (5 bases). Trimming took 3 bases from V and 0 from J, leaving 8 bases between them. This CDR3 is 13 amino acids long. Germline V gene data show CDR1 as SQVTM and CDR2 as ANQGSEA. CDR3 in DNA: TGCAGCGTTGAGGAGGGGATGAACACTGAAGCTTTCTTT. It specifies CSVEEGMNTEAFF.